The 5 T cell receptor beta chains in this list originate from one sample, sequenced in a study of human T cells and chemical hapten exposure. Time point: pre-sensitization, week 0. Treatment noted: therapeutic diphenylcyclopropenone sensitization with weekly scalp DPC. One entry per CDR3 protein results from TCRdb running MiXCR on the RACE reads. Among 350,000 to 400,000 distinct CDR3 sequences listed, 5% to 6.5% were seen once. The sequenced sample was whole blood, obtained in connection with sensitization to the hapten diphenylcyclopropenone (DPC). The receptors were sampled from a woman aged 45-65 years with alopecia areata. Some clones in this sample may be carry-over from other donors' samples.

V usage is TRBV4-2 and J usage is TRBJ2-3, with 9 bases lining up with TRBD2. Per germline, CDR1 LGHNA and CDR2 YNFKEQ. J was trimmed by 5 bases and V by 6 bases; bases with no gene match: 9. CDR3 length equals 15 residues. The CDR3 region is CASRNGTSILDTQYF. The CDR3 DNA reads TGTGCCAGCAGAAATGGGACTAGCATCCTAGATACGCAGTATTTT.

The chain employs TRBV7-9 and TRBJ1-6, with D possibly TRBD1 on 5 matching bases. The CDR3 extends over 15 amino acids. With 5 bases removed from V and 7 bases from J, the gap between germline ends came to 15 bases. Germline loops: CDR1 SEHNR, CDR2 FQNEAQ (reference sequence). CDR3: CASSERGTVNSPLHF. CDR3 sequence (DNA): TGTGCCAGCAGCGAGCGTGGGACGGTAAATTCACCCCTCCACTTT.

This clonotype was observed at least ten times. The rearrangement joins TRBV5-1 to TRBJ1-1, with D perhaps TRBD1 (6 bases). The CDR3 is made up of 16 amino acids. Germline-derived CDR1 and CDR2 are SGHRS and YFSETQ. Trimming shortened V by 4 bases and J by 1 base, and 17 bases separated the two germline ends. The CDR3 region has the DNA TGCGCCAGCAGCGGGTGGGCGAACAGGGCGAACACTGAAGCTTTCTTT. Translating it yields CASSGWANRANTEAFF. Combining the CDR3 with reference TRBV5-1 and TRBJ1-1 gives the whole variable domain KAGVTQTPRYLIKTRGQQVTLSCSPISGHRSVSWYQQTPGQGLQFLFEYFSETQRNKGNFPGRFSGRQFSNSRSEMNVSTLELGDSALYLCASSGWANRANTEAFFGQGTRLTVV.

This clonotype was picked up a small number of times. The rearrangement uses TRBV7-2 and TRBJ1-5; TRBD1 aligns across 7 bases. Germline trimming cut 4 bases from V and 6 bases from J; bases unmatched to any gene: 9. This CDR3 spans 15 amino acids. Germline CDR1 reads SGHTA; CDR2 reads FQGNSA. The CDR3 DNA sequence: TGTGCCAGCAGCTCCGCCGGGACAGCTAGTCAGCCCCAGCATTTT. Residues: CASSSAGTASQPQHF.

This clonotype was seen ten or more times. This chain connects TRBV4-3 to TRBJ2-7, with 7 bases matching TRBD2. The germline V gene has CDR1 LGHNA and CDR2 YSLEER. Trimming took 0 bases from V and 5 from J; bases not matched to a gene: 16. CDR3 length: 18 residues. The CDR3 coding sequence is TGCGCCAGCAGCCAAGAAAGGCCCGGGGCGGGAGTGTTCGACGAGCAGTACTTC. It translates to CASSQERPGAGVFDEQYF.